This passage covers 17 T cell receptor beta chains from one sample sequenced in a study of lymphopenia after photon versus proton radiotherapy. The assay was immunoSEQ multiplex PCR, and TCRdb's table has in-frame clones only and misses some. Here the sample spans 8,000 or so clones, 80% to 90% being singletons. Sequenced material: peripheral blood, taken from a patient treated with photon-based radiotherapy. The receptors shown here come from a man older than 75 with cholangiocarcinoma.

The rearrangement joins TRBV28 to TRBJ1-6; D ambiguous. The CDR3 loop spans 16 amino acids. V lost 6 bases and J 9 bases, leaving 21 bases between the germline ends. Germline loops: CDR1 MDHEN, CDR2 SYDVKM. CDR3 sequence reads: CASRPPASVLGSPLHF. CDR3 in DNA: TGTGCCAGCAGACCCCCGGCGTCAGTTTTAGGTTCACCCCTCCACTTT.

This sequence joins TRBV12-2 and TRBJ1-5; TRBD1, the D gene given by the table, was not confirmed from the DNA. TRBV12-2 is shown as a pseudogene. The length of the CDR3 is 14 residues. In DNA form, the CDR3 reads TGTGCAAGTCGCCTCGGACAGGGGTATAGGCCCCAGCATTTT. Encoded protein: CASRLGQGYRPQHF.

V is TRBV13 and J is TRBJ2-3; D is ambiguous. Germline-derived CDR1 and CDR2 are PRHDT and FYEKMQ (reference sequence). V was trimmed by 3 bases and J by 0 bases, leaving 7 bases between them. This CDR3 contains 14 residues. CDR3 amino acids: CASSLNPSTDTQYF. DNA of the CDR3: TGTGCCAGCAGCTTGAACCCTAGCACAGATACGCAGTATTTT.

The chain combines TRBV7-2 with TRBJ2-3; TRBD2 aligns across 8 bases. Germline V gives CDR1 SGHTA, CDR2 FQGNSA. The junction had 13 bases not matched to a gene; V was cut back by 5 bases and J by 6 bases. The CDR3 is 16 residues long. CDR3 protein: CASSRSSGVIIDTQYF. The DNA for the CDR3 is TGTGCCAGCAGCCGGAGTAGCGGGGTGATAATTGATACGCAGTATTTT. Full variable domain (outside the CDR3, taken from reference TRBV7-2 and TRBJ2-3): GAGVSQSPSNKVTEKGKDVELRCDPISGHTALYWYRQSLGQGLEFLIYFQGNSAPDKSGLPSDRFSAERTGGSVSTLTIQRTQQEDSAVYLCASSRSSGVIIDTQYFGPGTRLTVL.

This chain links TRBV5-6 with TRBJ2-4, with 8 bases identical to TRBD1. Germline V CDR1 and CDR2: SGHDT, YYEEEE. The CDR3 covers 17 residues. V shed 4 bases, J shed 0 bases, and the junction held 9 bases outside the gene matches. The CDR3 DNA follows: TGTGCCAGCAGCCCGCACAGGGGGTTATTAGCCAAAAACATTCAGTACTTC. Protein sequence: CASSPHRGLLAKNIQYF.

This clone has just one count. The CDR3 loop reads CAWSVTPSGGGETQYF. Written as DNA, the CDR3 is TGTGCCTGGAGTGTAACCCCTAGCGGGGGGGGAGAGACCCAGTACTTC. The J gene is TRBJ2-5, the V gene TRBV30; TRBD2 agrees at 12 bases. The germline CDR1 and CDR2 sequences are GTSNPN and SVGIG (reference sequence). Trimming cost V 0 bases and J 4 bases; bases outside gene matches: 6. The CDR3 has 16 amino acids.

The chain has TRBV11-1 and TRBJ1-2, with a possible D match to TRBD1 (6 bases). Germline loops: CDR1 SGHAT, CDR2 FQDESV (reference sequence). Between the trimmed V and J ends, which lost 5 bases and 4 bases, there was a span of 11 bases. The CDR3 loop spans 13 amino acids. The CDR3 loop is CASSRQAFYGYTF. CDR3 DNA: TGTGCCAGCAGCCGACAGGCGTTCTATGGCTACACCTTC.

The rearrangement links TRBV13 to TRBJ1-5; D unresolved. The CDR3 has 14 residues. V was trimmed by 0 bases and J by 6 bases, leaving 9 bases between them. CDR1 and CDR2 from the germline V gene are PRHDT and FYEKMQ (reference sequence). CDR3 protein: CASSLGGFGQPQHF. The CDR3 DNA sequence: TGTGCCAGCAGCTTAGGGGGGTTTGGTCAGCCCCAGCATTTT.

This clone was observed once. This rearrangement joins TRBV5-1 to TRBJ1-2; D gene uncertain. CDR1 and CDR2 (germline): SGHRS, YFSETQ. Trimming removed 2 bases at V and 1 base at J, with 9 bases between. The CDR3 loop spans 14 amino acids. The CDR3 is CASSFQDLNYGYTF. As DNA, the CDR3 is TGCGCCAGCAGCTTCCAAGACCTTAACTATGGCTACACCTTC.

The chain has TRBV7-2 and TRBJ1-2; weak D call: TRBD1 (5 bases). Trimming cost V 2 bases and J 2 bases, with 12 bases left between them. The length of the CDR3 is 15 residues. Germline V CDR1 and CDR2: SGHTA, FQGNSA. CDR3 residues: CASSLRDGWNYGYTF. CDR3 nucleotides: TGTGCCAGCAGCTTACGGGACGGCTGGAACTATGGCTACACCTTC.

The chain has TRBV4-2 and TRBJ1-6, with D possibly TRBD1 on 5 matching bases. Trimming removed 0 bases at V and 9 bases at J, with 9 bases between. The germline V gene has CDR1 LGHNA and CDR2 YNFKEQ. CDR3 length: 14 residues. CDR3 loop: CASSQERGGSPLHF. CDR3 DNA: TGTGCCAGCAGCCAAGAAAGGGGCGGTTCACCCCTCCACTTT.

The gene calls are TRBV5-1 and TRBJ2-5, with 9 positions matching TRBD1. J was trimmed by 5 bases and V by 6 bases; bases with no gene match: 11. Germline V gene lookup returns CDR1 SGHRS and CDR2 YFSETQ. The CDR3 contains 15 residues. The CDR3 DNA follows: TGCGCCAGCAAGACAGGGGGAATAGTCGGGGAGACCCAGTACTTC. It encodes CASKTGGIVGETQYF.

The chain is built from TRBV30 and TRBJ2-3; D may be TRBD1 (6 bases). The V gene's germline CDR1 is GTSNPN and CDR2 SVGIG (reference sequence). V lost 2 bases, J lost 2 bases, and 11 bases lay in between. The length of the CDR3 is 14 residues. The CDR3 region has the DNA TGTGCCTGGAGTCGACAGGTCTACACAGATACGCAGTATTTT. This sequence encodes CAWSRQVYTDTQYF.

The chain couples TRBV18 to TRBJ1-1; TRBD1 agrees at 9 bases. Germline loops: CDR1 KGHSH, CDR2 LQKENI. The CDR3 consists of 15 residues. V was clipped by 2 bases and J by 5 bases; unmatched bases: 6. The CDR3 sequence is CASSPIRDRETEAFF. CDR3 nucleotides: TGTGCCAGCTCACCAATCCGGGACAGGGAGACTGAAGCTTTCTTT.

The rearrangement joins TRBV5-1 to TRBJ2-1; TRBD1 matches at 9 bases. Germline trimming cut 4 bases from V and 5 bases from J; bases unmatched to any gene: 4. CDR3 size: 14 residues. Germline V gene lookup returns CDR1 SGHRS and CDR2 YFSETQ. The CDR3 here is CASSQGTGHNEQFF. The CDR3 coding sequence is TGCGCCAGCAGCCAGGGGACAGGGCACAATGAGCAGTTCTTC.

Points on this clone: Within the sample, other DNA sequences also encode this same CDR3. The chain is built from TRBV5-1 and TRBJ2-3; tentatively, D is TRBD1 (6 bases). The V and J ends lost 4 bases and 0 bases respectively, with 9 bases between them. Germline values: CDR1 SGHRS, CDR2 YFSETQ. The CDR3 length is 14 residues. The CDR3 spells CASSLGQSTDTQYF. The CDR3 region has the DNA TGCGCCAGCAGCCTCGGACAGAGCACAGATACGCAGTATTTT.

The chain employs TRBV5-4 and TRBJ2-1, with 7 bases identical to TRBD1. The CDR3 is 15 amino acids. Looked up from germline, CDR1 is SGHNT and CDR2 is YYREEE (reference sequence). The V and J ends lost 1 base and 7 bases, in that order; junction bases with no gene match: 8. CDR3 sequence: CASSLRGLGFNEQFF. Here the CDR3 DNA reads TGTGCCAGCAGCTTGAGGGGGCTGGGATTTAATGAGCAGTTCTTC.